This TCR beta chain was retrieved from a study of beta chain features in type 1 diabetes. A sort by CD45RO/CCR7/CD25/CD127/CD95/CD27 yielded CD4+ naive, central memory, regulatory and stem cell-like memory cells. Broader study findings: Moderate but significant shortening of TCRB CDR3s was recorded in all four CD4+ subsets from Type 1 diabetes patients.

As for this clone: Its antigen remains unidentified.

The investigators reverse transcribed all of the isolated RNA, so they sequenced expressed TCRB transcripts. Measured with immunoSEQ multiplex PCR; TCRdb has only the in-frame clones, and not every one. The sample records 850,000 to 900,000 clones, 17% being singletons. What was sequenced was naive CD4+ T cells from blood. This clonotype was sampled from a woman in her late teens or twenties in good health.

CDR3 residues: CASSLSSGMISYEQYF. DNA for the CDR3: TGTGCCAGCAGCTTATCCTCAGGGATGATCTCCTACGAGCAGTACTTC. This chain connects TRBV7-9 to TRBJ2-7; D perhaps matches TRBD1 (5 bases). The germline V and J ends were trimmed by 2 bases and 0 bases, with 14 bases remaining between them. There are 16 residues in the CDR3. CDR1 is SEHNR and CDR2 is FQNEAQ in the germline V gene (reference sequence).